A single sample gave rise to the 21 T cell receptor beta chains below, sequenced in a study of regulatory T cells in long-lasting Graves disease. Libraries of TCR beta came from iRepertoire HTBI primers plus Arm-PCR of CDR3 regions. A single record per CDR3 protein comes from TCRdb applying MiXCR to the multiplex PCR reads. Of about 430,000 distinct CDR3 sequences listed, around 16% are singletons. Time point: newly diagnosed GD, antithyroid drugs for less than 3 months. With RNA extracted from PBMCs as input, the TCR library was made. These data were also reused for a study on T cells in Graves' hyperthyroidism and ophthalmopathy.

Material: peripheral blood mononuclear cells (PBMCs), obtained at new diagnosis, from a patient treated with antithyroid drugs. These receptors originate from a woman aged 40 to 55 with Graves disease.

This clonotype was found a few times. This chain links TRBV5-1 with TRBJ2-7, with 9 positions matching TRBD2. CDR3 length: 17 residues. With V trimmed by 1 base and J by 2 bases, 10 bases remained unmatched. Germline V gives CDR1 SGHRS, CDR2 YFSETQ. The CDR3 nucleotides read TGCGCCAGCAGCTTGAAGGGTGGAGCGGGGGGCCCCTACGAGCAGTACTTC. As protein: CASSLKGGAGGPYEQYF.

This clonotype was counted ten times or more. The chain is built from TRBV6-1 and TRBJ1-5, with 9 bases matching TRBD1. The CDR3 totals 17 residues. The germline gives CDR1 MNHNS, CDR2 SASEGT. Trimming removed 6 bases from V and 1 base from J; junction bases left unmatched: 10. DNA for the CDR3: TGTGCCAGCAGCCGTGGCTTCGGGACAGGGAGCAATCAGCCCCAGCATTTT. Translation: CASSRGFGTGSNQPQHF.

To note about this clonotype: Given a much more abundant clone one base away, this may be a read error. The J gene is TRBJ2-3, the V gene TRBV5-1; possible D gene TRBD2, 5 bases. The CDR3 spans 12 residues. CDR1 and CDR2 (germline): SGHRS, YFSETQ. Trimming took off 4 bases at V and 8 bases at J, with 11 bases between the two ends. The chain's CDR3 is CASSIEGGTQYF. DNA of the CDR3: TGCGCCAGCAGCATAGAAGGAGGTACGCAGTATTTT.

This clonotype occurred many times. This chain links TRBV7-2 with TRBJ2-6; tentative D call: TRBD1 (5 bases). The germline V gene has CDR1 SGHTA and CDR2 FQGNSA. This CDR3 contains 15 residues. Trimming took off 5 bases at V and 4 bases at J, with 12 bases between the two ends. CDR3 sequence reads: CASSPPRVGANVLTF. In DNA, the CDR3 is TGTGCCAGCAGCCCCCCCAGGGTCGGGGCCAACGTCCTGACTTTC.

This clonotype was seen many times. The chain recombines TRBV2 with TRBJ2-3; 9 bases agree with TRBD2. CDR1 and CDR2 (germline): SNHLY, FYNNEI. The CDR3 is 15 residues long. Trimming took 7 bases from V and 0 from J; bases not matched to a gene: 5. CDR3 DNA: TGTGCCAGCAACCCGACTAGCGGTAGCACAGATACGCAGTATTTT. This encodes CASNPTSGSTDTQYF.

V and J are TRBV11-2 and TRBJ2-3, with 11 bases fitting TRBD2. This CDR3 has 16 residues. V gave up 6 bases and J gave up 5 bases; unmatched junction bases: 10. In germline, CDR1 is SGHAT, CDR2 FQNNGV. The CDR3 DNA reads as TGTGCCAGCAGACCAAAGATTGGACTAGCGGGAGATACGCAGTATTTT. This gives the protein CASRPKIGLAGDTQYF.

Note on this clonotype: Since no conserved phenylalanine or tryptophan closes the CDR3, a read error is the likely cause. The chain couples TRBV3-1 to TRBJ2-7; unclear D gene. Trimming cost V 5 bases and J 4 bases, with 6 bases left between them. The germline V gene has CDR1 LGHDT and CDR2 YNNKEL (reference sequence). The CDR3 runs 11 residues. The CDR3 bases are TGTGCCAGCAGCTCAGAGTACGAGCAGTACTTG. This encodes CASSSEYEQYL.

The chain employs TRBV28 and TRBJ2-1; 9 positions match TRBD2. The J segment lost 1 base and the V segment lost 6 bases, leaving 7 bases of the junction unmatched. Germline CDR1 and CDR2: MDHEN and SYDVKM. The CDR3 runs 16 residues. CDR3 protein: CASSPITSGSYNEQFF. The CDR3 DNA reads TGTGCCAGCAGCCCCATCACTAGCGGGTCCTACAATGAGCAGTTCTTC.

This rearrangement joins TRBV7-8 to TRBJ1-1, with D perhaps matching TRBD1 (6 bases). The CDR3 length is 14 residues. V shed 6 bases and J shed 1 base, with 12 bases lying between them. In germline, CDR1 is SGHVS, CDR2 FQNEAQ. CDR3 bases: TGTGCCAGCAGAAGACTACAGGGGAACACTGAAGCTTTCTTT. It is translated as CASRRLQGNTEAFF.

This clonotype was counted many times. The chain recombines TRBV18 with TRBJ2-3; possibly TRBD1 for D (5 bases). Germline V gene sequence: CDR1 KGHSH, CDR2 LQKENI. The length of the CDR3 is 15 residues. Trimming took 2 bases from V and 2 from J, leaving 11 bases between them. CDR3 amino acids: CASSPYQGNTDTQYF. CDR3 nucleotide sequence: TGTGCCAGCTCACCATATCAGGGAAACACAGATACGCAGTATTTT.

The J gene is TRBJ2-1, the V gene TRBV20-1; 12 nucleotides match TRBD2. The CDR3 length is 14 residues. Trimming cost V 5 bases and J 5 bases; bases outside gene matches: 4. Germline V gene sequence: CDR1 DFQATT, CDR2 SNEGSKA (reference sequence). The CDR3 DNA reads TGCAGTGCTCCTAGGACTAGCGGGGACAATGAGCAGTTCTTC. Translating gives CSAPRTSGDNEQFF.

To note about this clonotype: A much larger clone lies one base from this, so it may be a read error. The gene calls are TRBV2 and TRBJ2-1; no clear D gene. The ends were cut back, 7 bases at V and 6 bases at J, with 7 bases in the middle. Germline V gene sequence: CDR1 SNHLY, CDR2 FYNNEI. The CDR3 loop spans 11 amino acids. CDR3 nucleotides: TGTGCCAGCACTGCCCTCAATGAGCAGTTCTTC. This gives the protein CASTALNEQFF. Based on the CDR3 plus reference TRBV2 and TRBJ2-1, the full variable domain is EPEVTQTPSHQVTQMGQEVILRCVPISNHLYFYWYRQILGQKVEFLVSFYNNEISEKSEIFDDQFSVERPDGSNFTLKIRSTKLEDSAMYFCASTALNEQFFGPGTRLTVL.

There are many counts of this clonotype. This rearrangement joins TRBV9 to TRBJ2-3; D tentatively fits TRBD1 or TRBD2 (6 bases each). V lost 2 bases, J lost 2 bases, and 21 bases lay in between. The CDR3 is 18 amino acids. Germline loops: CDR1 SGDLS, CDR2 YYNGEE. The CDR3 sequence: CASSVGGVRSSNTDTQYF. CDR3 DNA sequence: TGTGCCAGCAGCGTCGGGGGCGTCCGGTCTAGCAACACAGATACGCAGTATTTT.

There are many counts of this clonotype. The V gene is TRBV6-2 or TRBV6-3, the J gene TRBJ1-5; 9 bases align to TRBD1. J was trimmed by 4 bases and V by 4 bases; bases with no gene match: 2. Germline CDR1 is MNHEY and CDR2 is SVGEGT. The CDR3 runs to 14 residues. CDR3 loop: CASSSGTGNQPQHF. As DNA, the CDR3 is TGTGCCAGCAGTTCTGGGACAGGGAATCAGCCCCAGCATTTT.

This clonotype was picked up many times. This rearrangement joins TRBV27 to TRBJ1-5; D not certain. This CDR3 has 13 residues. Per germline, CDR1 MNHEY and CDR2 SMNVEV (reference sequence). Trimming cost V 6 bases and J 5 bases, with 11 bases left between them. CDR3 DNA: TGTGCCAGCAGAGAGACCCAGTATCAGCCCCAGCATTTT. It encodes CASRETQYQPQHF.

In this sample, this clonotype turned up many times. This rearrangement joins TRBV20-1 to TRBJ2-6, with 7 bases aligning to TRBD1. After removal of 5 bases from V and 0 bases from J, the junction contained 10 bases not matched to a gene. This CDR3 is 17 amino acids long. Germline CDR1 is DFQATT and CDR2 is SNEGSKA (reference sequence). DNA for the CDR3: TGCAGTGCTCTGCGAGTTGCAGGGGGCTCTGGGGCCAACGTCCTGACTTTC. It yields the protein CSALRVAGGSGANVLTF.

This clonotype was recorded at least ten times. The V gene is TRBV2, the J gene TRBJ1-2; D may be TRBD1 (5 bases). This CDR3 is built from 14 residues. V lost 6 bases and J 8 bases, leaving 19 bases between the germline ends. Germline V CDR1 and CDR2: SNHLY, FYNNEI. In DNA, the CDR3 is TGTGCCAGCAGAGAAAGAGATAGGGGCAGGGGCTACACCTTC. The encoded protein is CASRERDRGRGYTF.

This clonotype was observed at least ten times. The genes are TRBV20-1 and TRBJ2-1; 9 bases align to TRBD1. This CDR3 region has 13 residues. The V gene's germline CDR1 is DFQATT and CDR2 SNEGSKA (reference sequence). The J segment lost 5 bases and the V segment lost 5 bases, leaving 4 bases of the junction unmatched. CDR3 sequence reads: CSAPRQGDNEQFF. DNA for the CDR3: TGCAGTGCTCCCCGACAGGGGGACAATGAGCAGTTCTTC.

This clonotype was found many times. J is TRBJ1-2 and V is TRBV5-1; TRBD1 is a possible D gene (5 bases). The CDR3 loop spans 13 amino acids. Looked up from germline, CDR1 is SGHRS and CDR2 is YFSETQ. The ends were cut back, 5 bases at V and 6 bases at J, with 14 bases in the middle. CDR3 DNA: TGCGCCAGCAGACCAGGGTTCCTAGATGGCTACACCTTC. Translated: CASRPGFLDGYTF.

This clonotype has more than one count but fewer than ten. This sequence joins TRBV27 and TRBJ2-6; D gene uncertain. CDR3 size: 14 residues. V shed 7 bases and J shed 4 bases, with 11 bases lying between them. Germline loops: CDR1 MNHEY, CDR2 SMNVEV (reference sequence). The DNA of the CDR3 is TGTGCCAGCAATTATCGGTTCGGGGCCAACGTCCTGACTTTC. Translation: CASNYRFGANVLTF. Full variable domain (rest looked up from reference TRBV27 and TRBJ2-6): EAQVTQNPRYLITVTGKKLTVTCSQNMNHEYMSWYRQDPGLGLRQIYYSMNVEVTDKGDVPEGYKVSRKEKRNFPLILESPSPNQTSLYFCASNYRFGANVLTFGAGSRLTVL.

Ten or more counts support this clonotype. V is TRBV9 and J is TRBJ2-1, with a possible D match to TRBD2 (6 bases). Trimming removed 3 bases at V and 6 bases at J, with 16 bases between. Germline V gene data show CDR1 as SGDLS and CDR2 as YYNGEE. The CDR3 has 15 residues. The CDR3 reads CASSDSGTVLNEQFF. CDR3 in DNA: TGTGCCAGCAGCGATAGCGGAACCGTGCTCAATGAGCAGTTCTTC.